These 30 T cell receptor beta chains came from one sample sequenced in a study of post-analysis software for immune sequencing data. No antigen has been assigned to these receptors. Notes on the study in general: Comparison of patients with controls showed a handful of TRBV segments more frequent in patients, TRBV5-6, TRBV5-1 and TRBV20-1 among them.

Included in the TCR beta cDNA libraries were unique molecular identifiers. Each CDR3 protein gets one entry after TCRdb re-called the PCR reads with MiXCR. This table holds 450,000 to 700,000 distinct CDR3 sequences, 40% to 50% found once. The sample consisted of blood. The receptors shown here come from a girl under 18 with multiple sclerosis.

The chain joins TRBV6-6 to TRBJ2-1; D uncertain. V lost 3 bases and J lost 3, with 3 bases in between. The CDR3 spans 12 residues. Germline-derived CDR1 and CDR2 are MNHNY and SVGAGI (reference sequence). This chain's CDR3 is CASSYLYNEQFF. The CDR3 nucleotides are TGTGCCAGCAGTTATCTCTACAATGAGCAGTTCTTC.

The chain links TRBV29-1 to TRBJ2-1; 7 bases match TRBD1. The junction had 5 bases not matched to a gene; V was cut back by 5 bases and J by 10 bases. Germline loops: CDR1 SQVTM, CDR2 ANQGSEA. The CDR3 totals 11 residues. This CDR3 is CSVNTGAEQFF. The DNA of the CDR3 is TGCAGCGTTAACACAGGGGCAGAGCAGTTCTTC.

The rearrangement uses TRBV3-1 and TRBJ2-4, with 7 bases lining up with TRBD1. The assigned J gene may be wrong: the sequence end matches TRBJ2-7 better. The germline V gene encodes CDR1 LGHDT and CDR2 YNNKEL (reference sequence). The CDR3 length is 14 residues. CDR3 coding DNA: TGTGCCAGCAGCCAAGCCAGGGGGTACGGCGAGCAGTACTTC. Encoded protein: CASSQARGYGEQYF.

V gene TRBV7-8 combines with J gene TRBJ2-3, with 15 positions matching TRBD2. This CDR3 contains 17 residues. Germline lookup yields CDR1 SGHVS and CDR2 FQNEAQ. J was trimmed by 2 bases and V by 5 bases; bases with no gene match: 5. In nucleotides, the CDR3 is TGTGCCAGCAGCCCGGGGACTAGCGGGGGGCTCACAGATACGCAGTATTTT. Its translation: CASSPGTSGGLTDTQYF.

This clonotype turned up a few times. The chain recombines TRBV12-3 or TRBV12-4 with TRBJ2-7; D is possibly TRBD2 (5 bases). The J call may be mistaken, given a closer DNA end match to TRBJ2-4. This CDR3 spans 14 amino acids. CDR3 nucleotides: TGTGCCAGCAGTACCGGACGGGATAACGACATTCAGTACTTC. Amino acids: CASSTGRDNDIQYF.

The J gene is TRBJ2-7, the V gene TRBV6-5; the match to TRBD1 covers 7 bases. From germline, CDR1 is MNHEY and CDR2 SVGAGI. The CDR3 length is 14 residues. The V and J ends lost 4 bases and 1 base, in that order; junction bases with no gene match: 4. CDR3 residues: CASSLGTESYEQYF. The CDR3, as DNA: TGTGCCAGCAGTTTGGGGACAGAATCCTACGAGCAGTACTTC.

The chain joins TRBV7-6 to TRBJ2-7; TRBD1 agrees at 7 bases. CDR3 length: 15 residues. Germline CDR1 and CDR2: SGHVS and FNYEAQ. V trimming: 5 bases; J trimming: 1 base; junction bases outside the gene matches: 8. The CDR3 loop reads CASSTRTTGSYEQYF. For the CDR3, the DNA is TGTGCCAGCAGCACAAGAACGACAGGGTCCTACGAGCAGTACTTC. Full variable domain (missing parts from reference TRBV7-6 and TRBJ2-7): GAGVSQSPRYKVTKRGQDVALRCDPISGHVSLYWYRQALGQGPEFLTYFNYEAQQDKSGLPNDRFSAERPEGSISTLTIQRTEQRDSAMYRCASSTRTTGSYEQYFGPGTRLTVT.

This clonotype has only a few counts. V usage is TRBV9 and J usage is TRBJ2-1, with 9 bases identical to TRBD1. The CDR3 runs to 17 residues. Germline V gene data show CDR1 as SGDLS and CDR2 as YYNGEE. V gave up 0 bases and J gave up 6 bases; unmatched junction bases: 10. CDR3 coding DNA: TGTGCCAGCAGCGTAGATCCCGGGACAGGGCTGGGCAATGAGCAGTTCTTC. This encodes CASSVDPGTGLGNEQFF.

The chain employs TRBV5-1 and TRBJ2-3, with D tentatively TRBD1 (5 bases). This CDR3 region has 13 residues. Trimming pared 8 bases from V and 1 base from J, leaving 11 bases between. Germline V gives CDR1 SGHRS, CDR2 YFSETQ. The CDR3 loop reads CASRVGGTDTQYF. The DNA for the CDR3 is TGCGCCAGTAGGGTAGGGGGCACAGATACGCAGTATTTT. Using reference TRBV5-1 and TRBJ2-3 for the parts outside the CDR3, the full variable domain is KAGVTQTPRYLIKTRGQQVTLSCSPISGHRSVSWYQQTPGQGLQFLFEYFSETQRNKGNFPGRFSGRQFSNSRSEMNVSTLELGDSALYLCASRVGGTDTQYFGPGTRLTVL.

The CDR3 coding sequence is TGCGCCAGCAGCCTGGGGTGGCAGGATACGCAGTATTTT. Translating gives CASSLGWQDTQYF. The V and J genes are TRBV5-1 and TRBJ2-3; no definite D call. In germline, CDR1 is SGHRS, CDR2 YFSETQ. Trimming left V 4 bases short and J 6 bases short, with 12 bases between. There are 13 residues in the CDR3.

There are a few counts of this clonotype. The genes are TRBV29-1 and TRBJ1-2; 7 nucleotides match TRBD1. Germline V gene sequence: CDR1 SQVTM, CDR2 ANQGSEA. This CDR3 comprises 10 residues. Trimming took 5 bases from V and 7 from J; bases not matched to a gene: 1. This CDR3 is CSVSGGGYTF. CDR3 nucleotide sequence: TGCAGCGTTTCAGGGGGTGGCTACACCTTC.

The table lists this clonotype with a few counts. The chain's CDR3 is CAISVDAGANVLTF. DNA for the CDR3: TGTGCCATCAGTGTTGATGCCGGGGCCAACGTCCTGACTTTC. This sequence joins TRBV10-3 and TRBJ2-6; D is ambiguous. CDR1 and CDR2 from the germline V gene are ENHRY and SYGVKD. Trimming stripped 4 bases from V and 4 bases from J, with 8 bases between. This CDR3 is 14 amino acids long.

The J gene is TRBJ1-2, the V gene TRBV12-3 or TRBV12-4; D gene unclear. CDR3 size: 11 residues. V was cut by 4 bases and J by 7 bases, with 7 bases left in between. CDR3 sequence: CASSSRLGYTF. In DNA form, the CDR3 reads TGTGCCAGCAGTTCCAGGCTTGGCTACACCTTC.

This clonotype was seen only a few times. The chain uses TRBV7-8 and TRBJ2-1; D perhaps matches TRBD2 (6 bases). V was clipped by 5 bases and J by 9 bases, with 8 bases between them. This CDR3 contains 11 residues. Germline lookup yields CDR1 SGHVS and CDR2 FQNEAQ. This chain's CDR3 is CASSHSGEQFF. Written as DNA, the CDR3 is TGTGCCAGCAGCCATAGCGGTGAGCAGTTCTTC.

The CDR3 DNA reads as TGTGCCAGCAGCGTAGAAGCGGCGAGGGAGCAGTACTTC. Residues: CASSVEAAREQYF. This chain joins TRBV7-2 and TRBJ2-7, with a tentative D call TRBD2 (5 bases). The CDR3 sequence is 13 residues long. Trimming took off 5 bases at V and 7 bases at J, with 15 bases between the two ends. Germline values: CDR1 SGHTA, CDR2 FQGNSA.

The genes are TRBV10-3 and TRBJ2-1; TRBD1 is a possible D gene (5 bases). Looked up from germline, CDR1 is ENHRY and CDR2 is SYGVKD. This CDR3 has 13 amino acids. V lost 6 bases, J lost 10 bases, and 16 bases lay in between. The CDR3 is CAIRGDQGYEQFF. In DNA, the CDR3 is TGTGCCATCAGGGGTGATCAGGGCTACGAGCAGTTCTTC.

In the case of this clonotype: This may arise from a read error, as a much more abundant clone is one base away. This chain's CDR3 is CASSQGLAGGSTDTRYF. CDR3 in DNA: TGCGCCAGCAGCCAAGGACTAGCGGGGGGCAGCACAGATACGCGGTATTTT. The J gene is TRBJ2-3, the V gene TRBV5-1; 14 bases fit TRBD2. Germline V gives CDR1 SGHRS, CDR2 YFSETQ. CDR3 length equals 17 residues.

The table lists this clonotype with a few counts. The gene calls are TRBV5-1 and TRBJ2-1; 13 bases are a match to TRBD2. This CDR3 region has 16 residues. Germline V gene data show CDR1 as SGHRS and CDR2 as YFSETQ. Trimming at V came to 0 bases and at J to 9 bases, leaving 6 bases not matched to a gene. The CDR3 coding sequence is TGCGCCAGCAGCTTGGAACTAGCGGGGGGGTTAGGTGAGCAGTTCTTC. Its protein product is CASSLELAGGLGEQFF.

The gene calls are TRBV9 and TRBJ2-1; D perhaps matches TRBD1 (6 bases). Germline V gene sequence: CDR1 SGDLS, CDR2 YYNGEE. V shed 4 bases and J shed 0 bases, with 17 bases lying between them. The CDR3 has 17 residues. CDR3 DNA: TGTGCCAGCAGCCTGAAACAGGGTTCCAGCTCCTACAATGAGCAGTTCTTC. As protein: CASSLKQGSSSYNEQFF.

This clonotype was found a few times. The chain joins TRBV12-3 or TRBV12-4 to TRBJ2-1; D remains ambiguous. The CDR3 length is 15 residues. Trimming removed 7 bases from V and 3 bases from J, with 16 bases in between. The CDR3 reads CASTAVSPLYNEQFF. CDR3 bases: TGTGCCAGCACCGCGGTATCTCCCCTCTACAATGAGCAGTTCTTC.

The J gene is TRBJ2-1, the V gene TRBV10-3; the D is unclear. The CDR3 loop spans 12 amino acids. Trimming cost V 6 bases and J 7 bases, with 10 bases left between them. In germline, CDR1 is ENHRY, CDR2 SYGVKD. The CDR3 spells CAISRMGNEQFF. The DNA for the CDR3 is TGTGCCATCAGCCGGATGGGGAATGAGCAGTTCTTC.

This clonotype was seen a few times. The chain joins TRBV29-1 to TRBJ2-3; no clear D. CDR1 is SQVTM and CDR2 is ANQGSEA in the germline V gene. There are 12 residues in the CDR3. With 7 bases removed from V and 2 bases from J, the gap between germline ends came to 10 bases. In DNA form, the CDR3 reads TGCAGCGGCAGAGGTACCACAGATACGCAGTATTTT. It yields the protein CSGRGTTDTQYF.

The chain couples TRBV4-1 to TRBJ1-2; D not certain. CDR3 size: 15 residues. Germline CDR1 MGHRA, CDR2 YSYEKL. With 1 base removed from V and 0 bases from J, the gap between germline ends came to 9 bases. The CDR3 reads CASSQASRANYGYTF. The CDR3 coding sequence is TGCGCCAGCAGCCAAGCTAGTCGAGCTAACTATGGCTACACCTTC.

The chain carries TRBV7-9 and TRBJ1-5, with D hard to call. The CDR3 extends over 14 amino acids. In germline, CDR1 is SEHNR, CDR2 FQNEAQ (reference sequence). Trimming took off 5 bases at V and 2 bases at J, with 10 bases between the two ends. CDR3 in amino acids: CASSRSDGNQPQHF. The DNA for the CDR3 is TGTGCCAGCAGCCGGTCAGACGGCAATCAGCCCCAGCATTTT.

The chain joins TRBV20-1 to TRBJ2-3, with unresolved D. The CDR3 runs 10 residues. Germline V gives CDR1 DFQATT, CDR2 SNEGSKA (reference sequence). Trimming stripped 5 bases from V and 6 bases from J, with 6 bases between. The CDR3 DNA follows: TGCAGTGCTCTAGATGATACGCAGTATTTT. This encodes CSALDDTQYF.

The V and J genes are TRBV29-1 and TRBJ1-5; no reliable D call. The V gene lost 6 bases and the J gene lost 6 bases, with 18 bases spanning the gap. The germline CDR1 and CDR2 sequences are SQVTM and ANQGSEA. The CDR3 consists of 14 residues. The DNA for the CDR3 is TGCAGCGTGTTCAGAGGCAAGTGGGGTCAGCCCCAGCATTTT. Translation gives CSVFRGKWGQPQHF.

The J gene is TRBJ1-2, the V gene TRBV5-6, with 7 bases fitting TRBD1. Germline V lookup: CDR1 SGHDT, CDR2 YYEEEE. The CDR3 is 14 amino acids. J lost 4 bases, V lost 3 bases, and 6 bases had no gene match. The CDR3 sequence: CASSSTGMGYGYTF. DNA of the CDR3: TGTGCCAGCAGCTCGACAGGGATGGGCTATGGCTACACCTTC.

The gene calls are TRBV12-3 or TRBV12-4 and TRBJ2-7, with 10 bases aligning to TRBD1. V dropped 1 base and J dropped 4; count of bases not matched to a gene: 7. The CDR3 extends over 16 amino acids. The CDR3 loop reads CASSLVWGDRGYEQYF. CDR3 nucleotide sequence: TGTGCCAGCAGTTTAGTATGGGGGGACAGGGGTTACGAGCAGTACTTC.

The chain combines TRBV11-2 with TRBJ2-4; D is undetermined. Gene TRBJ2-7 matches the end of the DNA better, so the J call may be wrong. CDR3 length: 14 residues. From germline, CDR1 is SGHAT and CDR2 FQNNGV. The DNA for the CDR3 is TGTGCCAGCAGCTTCATCGGAACGCCAAGCGAGCAGTACTTC. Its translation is CASSFIGTPSEQYF.

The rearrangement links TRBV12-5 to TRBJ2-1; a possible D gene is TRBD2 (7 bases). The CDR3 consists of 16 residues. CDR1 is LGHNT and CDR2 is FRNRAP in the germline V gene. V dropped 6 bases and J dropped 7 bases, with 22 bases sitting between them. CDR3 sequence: CASGDGRGHGGNEQFF. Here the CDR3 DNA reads TGTGCTAGTGGGGACGGCCGGGGACACGGGGGGAATGAGCAGTTCTTC.